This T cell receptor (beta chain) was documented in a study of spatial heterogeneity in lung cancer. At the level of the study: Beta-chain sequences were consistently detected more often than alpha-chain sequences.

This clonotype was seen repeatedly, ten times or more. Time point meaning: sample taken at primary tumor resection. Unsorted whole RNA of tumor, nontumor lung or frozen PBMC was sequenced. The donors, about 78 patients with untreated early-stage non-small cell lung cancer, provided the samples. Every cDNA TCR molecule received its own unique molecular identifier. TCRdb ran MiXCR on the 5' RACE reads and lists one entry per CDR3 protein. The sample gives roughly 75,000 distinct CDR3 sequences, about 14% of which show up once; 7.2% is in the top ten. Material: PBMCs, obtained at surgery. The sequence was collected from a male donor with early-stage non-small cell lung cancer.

The CDR3: CASSFSTAEAFF. DNA for the CDR3: TGTGCCAGCAGTTTCTCGACAGCTGAAGCTTTCTTT. J is TRBJ1-1 and V is TRBV12-3 or TRBV12-4; D perhaps matches TRBD1 (5 bases). This CDR3 is built from 12 residues. V was trimmed by 3 bases and J by 6 bases, leaving 8 bases between them.